This paragraph reports one TCR beta chain. At one end the junction does not follow the germline gene, possibly because of a read error. Germline V CDR1 and CDR2: SGHTA, FQGNSA. CDR3 length: 14 amino acids. The sample is drawn from a study of blood T cells in healthy people across ages. The authors ran a second PCR of about 7 to 11 cycles using a sample-barcoded 5' primer and a J-beta primer mix. TCRdb reprocessed the 5' RACE reads with MiXCR, giving one entry per CDR3 protein. The sample has about a million distinct CDR3 sequences, 51% seen once. This rearrangement joins TRBV7-2 to TRBJ2-5; a possible D gene is TRBD2 (5 bases). This clonotype was obtained from a woman between 55 and 75 years old in good health. The sequenced material came from blood. The CDR3: CASSLGAVQEAQYF. The CDR3 DNA reads TGTGCCAGCAGCTTAGGAGCGGTTCAAGAGGCCCAGTACTTC.